This passage covers 24 T cell receptor beta chains from one sample sequenced in a study of circulating CD8 cells and anti-PD-1 response in melanoma. Sorting of live CD3+CD8+TCRalphabeta+ cells by PD-1 and/or TIGIT gave four subsets. TCR libraries were prepared from approximately 15 ng of total RNA with the QIAseq Immune Repertoire TCR panel. TCRdb ran MiXCR on the reads and lists one entry per CDR3 protein. Seen here are over a thousand distinct CDR3 sequences, just under 9% observed once, and the top ten hold about 32%. The source material was CD8+ T cells from PBMCs, sampled at baseline or after one month of anti-PD-1 therapy (not recorded which). All receptors derive from a human donor with melanoma.

By proportion, this clonotype is medium-sized (0.01 to 0.1%). The DNA is left out, because the CDR3 cannot be placed on it with certainty; the CDR3 is given as TCRdb lists it. This chain connects TRBV28 to TRBJ2-1; no DNA check was done on the table's D call, TRBD1. Ends included, the CDR3 has 15 residues. From germline, CDR1 is MDHEN and CDR2 SYDVKM. The CDR3 reads CASSSSSGETNEQFF.

Details on this clonotype: A much larger clone sits a single nucleotide away, making a read error possible. This rearrangement joins TRBV12-3 or TRBV12-4 to TRBJ2-1; 9 bases are shared with TRBD1. This CDR3 contains 13 residues. The CDR3 nucleotides are TGTGCCAGCAGTTTGGGGACAGGGAATGAGCAGCTCTTC. Translation: CASSLGTGNEQLF.

Judged by abundance, this clonotype is medium-sized. The rearrangement uses TRBV12-3 or TRBV12-4 and TRBJ2-3, with D uncertain. V lost 4 bases and J lost 5, with 16 bases in between. There are 15 residues in the CDR3. This CDR3 is CASSSATAVGDTQYF. As DNA, the CDR3 is TGTGCCAGCAGTTCTGCGACGGCCGTGGGAGATACGCAGTATTTT.

Within the sample, this clonotype is medium-sized (0.01 to 0.1%). As DNA, the CDR3 is TGTGCCAGCAGCGCTAGGGCTGAGCAGTTCTTC. Amino acid sequence: CASSARAEQFF. J is TRBJ2-1 and V is TRBV2, with D uncertain. This CDR3 is 11 amino acids long. Deletions cut 6 bases from V and 9 bases from J, with 9 bases between. Germline V gene data show CDR1 as SNHLY and CDR2 as FYNNEI.

The CDR3 protein is CASSTFRAIQNTGELFF. CDR3 nucleotide sequence: TGTGCCAGCAGTACTTTCCGGGCCATACAAAACACCGGGGAGCTGTTTTTT. The V call is TRBV12-3 or TRBV12-4, the J call TRBJ2-2; D gene unclear. Between the trimmed V and J ends, which lost 5 bases and 2 bases, there was a span of 18 bases. The CDR3 extends over 17 amino acids.

Only a few counts were recorded for this clonotype. This rearrangement joins TRBV2 to TRBJ1-2; D perhaps matches TRBD1 (6 bases). The germline gives CDR1 SNHLY, CDR2 FYNNEI. V lost 6 bases and J lost 0, with 8 bases in between. The CDR3 totals 13 residues. CDR3 in DNA: TGTGCCAGCAGACGACAGGCTAACTATGGCTACACCTTC. Translation gives CASRRQANYGYTF.

With regard to this clonotype: This could be a read error, since a much larger clone is one nucleotide away. The rearrangement links TRBV5-4 to TRBJ2-7; the D gene is possibly TRBD2 (6 bases). The CDR3 contains 13 residues. Germline lookup yields CDR1 SGHNT and CDR2 YYREEE (reference sequence). With 2 bases removed from V and 1 base from J, the gap between germline ends came to 7 bases. CDR3 bases: TGTGCCAGCAGCTTCGGGGGTTCCTACGAGCAGTACTTC. Encoded protein: CASSFGGSYEQYF.

By share, this clonotype counts as medium-sized. The chain couples TRBV19 to TRBJ2-1; D remains ambiguous. There are 13 residues in the CDR3. Germline loops: CDR1 LNHDA, CDR2 SQIVND (reference sequence). The V and J ends lost 2 bases and 6 bases respectively, with 8 bases between them. The CDR3 loop reads CASSINAVNEQFF. Here the CDR3 DNA reads TGTGCCAGTAGTATAAATGCCGTCAATGAGCAGTTCTTC.

By sample fraction, this clonotype is medium-sized. The chain couples TRBV14 to TRBJ1-2, with 7 bases lining up with TRBD1. This CDR3 is 15 amino acids long. After removal of 4 bases from V and 1 base from J, the junction contained 6 bases not matched to a gene. The germline CDR1 and CDR2 sequences are SGHDN and FVKESK. CDR3 DNA: TGTGCCAGCAGCCCGTGGACAGGCTATAACTATGGCTACACCTTC. Translated, it gives CASSPWTGYNYGYTF.

This clonotype is categorized as medium-sized. The rearrangement uses TRBV25-1 and TRBJ1-5; perhaps TRBD1 as D (6 bases). CDR3 length equals 14 residues. V gave up 3 bases and J gave up 6 bases, with 12 bases separating them. The germline V gene has CDR1 MGHDK and CDR2 SYGVNS. The CDR3 DNA is TGTGCCAGCAGTGACGGACAGTCCGTTCAGCCCCAGCATTTT. Its translation is CASSDGQSVQPQHF.

This clonotype is termed medium-sized. This chain joins TRBV20-1 and TRBJ1-2; perhaps TRBD1 as D (6 bases). Germline loops: CDR1 DFQATT, CDR2 SNEGSKA (reference sequence). This CDR3 is built from 16 residues. V was shortened by 0 bases and J by 1 base, with 15 bases between the two germline ends. The CDR3: CSARDRGAALNYGYTF. CDR3 nucleotides: TGCAGTGCTAGAGATAGGGGGGCGGCCCTTAACTATGGCTACACCTTC.

Sample share makes this clonotype medium-sized (0.01 to 0.1%). The chain couples TRBV19 to TRBJ1-1; no definite D call. CDR1 is LNHDA, CDR2 SQIVND, per germline (reference sequence). The CDR3 consists of 13 residues. V lost 3 bases and J lost 3, with 8 bases in between. In DNA, the CDR3 is TGTGCCAGTAGTATTGTTCTGGACACTGAAGCTTTCTTT. This gives the protein CASSIVLDTEAFF.

About this clonotype itself: This could be a read error, since a much larger clone is one nucleotide away. The chain couples TRBV27 to TRBJ2-5; 12 bases map to TRBD2. There are 16 residues in the CDR3. Germline-derived CDR1 and CDR2 are MNHEY and SMNVEV (reference sequence). CDR3 amino acids: CACRPSSGGARETQYF. The CDR3 nucleotides read TGTGCCTGCAGACCATCTAGCGGGGGGGCTCGGGAGACCCAGTACTTC.

Of note for this clonotype: A much larger clone differs by one base, so this may be a read error. The chain is built from TRBV19 and TRBJ1-1, with a possible D match to TRBD1 (5 bases). The CDR3 has 13 residues. The germline CDR1 and CDR2 sequences are LNHDA and SQIVND (reference sequence). Here the CDR3 reads CTSIGQGNTEAFF. The CDR3, as DNA: TGTACCAGTATCGGGCAGGGGAACACTGAAGCTTTCTTT.

By frequency in the sample, this clonotype is medium-sized. The chain recombines TRBV4-1 with TRBJ2-2; D gene uncertain. With 0 bases removed from V and 3 bases from J, the gap between germline ends came to 5 bases. This CDR3 is 14 amino acids long. Germline lookup yields CDR1 MGHRA and CDR2 YSYEKL. The CDR3 sequence: CASSQDPDTGELFF. DNA of the CDR3: TGCGCCAGCAGCCAAGATCCAGACACCGGGGAGCTGTTTTTT.

By its share, this clonotype is large. The chain carries TRBV2 and TRBJ2-3, with D uncertain. With 3 bases removed from V and 1 base from J, the gap between germline ends came to 8 bases. Germline V gene data show CDR1 as SNHLY and CDR2 as FYNNEI. The CDR3 is 14 residues long. The CDR3: CASSDWQGTDTQYF. CDR3 DNA sequence: TGTGCCAGCAGTGATTGGCAGGGCACAGATACGCAGTATTTT.

Judged by abundance, this clonotype is medium-sized. V is TRBV19 and J is TRBJ1-2, with D uncertain. Germline V gene sequence: CDR1 LNHDA, CDR2 SQIVND (reference sequence). The V gene lost 3 bases and the J gene lost 5 bases, with 13 bases spanning the gap. The CDR3 has 14 residues. The DNA for the CDR3 is TGTGCCAGTAGTATTGTGACGGACTCTTATGGCTACACCTTC. Its protein product is CASSIVTDSYGYTF.

The genes are TRBV6-2 or TRBV6-3 and TRBJ1-1; D might be TRBD1 (6 bases). V gave up 4 bases and J gave up 3 bases, with 18 bases separating them. The germline CDR1 and CDR2 sequences are MNHEY and SVGEGT. There are 16 residues in the CDR3. CDR3 residues: CASSSPTGTPDTEAFF. The CDR3 DNA reads TGTGCCAGCAGTTCCCCCACCGGGACACCAGACACTGAAGCTTTCTTT.

This clonotype is medium-sized. The chain employs TRBV21-1 and TRBJ2-7; the table's D call of TRBD2 was not tested on the DNA. TRBV21-1 is given as a pseudogene. This CDR3 spans 16 amino acids. This CDR3 reads CASSKELAGPNYEQYF. The CDR3 DNA follows: TGTGCCAGCAGCAAAGAACTGGCGGGGCCGAACTACGAGCAGTACTTC.

This clonotype is judged large. This chain joins TRBV18 and TRBJ2-7; 10 nucleotides line up with TRBD1. V lost 1 base to trimming and J lost 5 bases; unmatched junction nucleotides: 5. Germline lookup yields CDR1 KGHSH and CDR2 LQKENI. The CDR3 runs 15 residues. In DNA, the CDR3 is TGTGCCAGCTCACCACGGGACAGGGGTATCCACGAGCAGTACTTC. Translation gives CASSPRDRGIHEQYF.

This clonotype was seen more than once but under ten times. Given a much more abundant clone one base away, this may be a read error. The chain combines TRBV28 with TRBJ1-4; 8 bases are a match to TRBD1. This CDR3 is built from 15 residues. Trimming at V came to 7 bases and at J to 5 bases, leaving 9 bases not matched to a gene. Germline CDR1 MDHEN, CDR2 SYDVKM. The DNA for the CDR3 is TGTGCCAGCAATCCACGGACAGGGACAAATGAAAAACTGTTTTTT. Translated: CASNPRTGTNEKLFF. The variable domain in full, with the rest retrieved from reference TRBV28 and TRBJ1-4, is DVKVTQSSRYLVKRTGEKVFLECVQDMDHENMFWYRQDPGLGLRLIYFSYDVKMKEKGDIPEGYSVSREKKERFSLILESASTNQTSMYLCASNPRTGTNEKLFFGSGTQLSVL.

This clonotype is categorized as medium-sized. V is TRBV5-5 and J is TRBJ2-2; tentatively, D is TRBD1 (5 bases). Germline CDR1 SGHKS, CDR2 YYEKEE (reference sequence). The V end was cut by 4 bases, the J end by 1 base, with 8 bases between. The CDR3 length is 14 residues. The CDR3 DNA is TGTGCCAGCAGCGACGGACAGAACACCGGGGAGCTGTTTTTT. Translation gives CASSDGQNTGELFF.

This clonotype is medium-sized. This chain links TRBV5-5 with TRBJ2-7; 7 positions agree with TRBD1. The CDR3 totals 15 residues. The germline V gene encodes CDR1 SGHKS and CDR2 YYEKEE (reference sequence). V was pared by 2 bases and J by 2 bases, with 7 bases of the junction left unmatched. This chain's CDR3 is CASSFTGTAAYEQYF. The CDR3 region has the DNA TGTGCCAGCAGCTTCACCGGGACAGCAGCCTACGAGCAGTACTTC.

This clonotype is classed as medium-sized (0.01 to 0.1%). The CDR3: CSARGDLHEQYF. The CDR3 bases are TGCAGTGCTAGGGGGGACCTCCACGAGCAGTACTTC. This chain connects TRBV20-1 to TRBJ2-7, with D perhaps assigned TRBD1 or TRBD2 (5 bases each). The germline CDR1 and CDR2 sequences are DFQATT and SNEGSKA (reference sequence). V lost 3 bases and J lost 5, with 11 bases in between. The CDR3 is 12 amino acids.